These T cell receptor beta chains were read from a single sample in a study of cytomegalovirus exposure and HLA in healthy donors. The table came from immunoSEQ multiplex PCR; TCRdb's copy has only in-frame clones and leaves some out. The profile shows fewer than 55,000 clones, around 60% of them singletons. Sample: PBMCs. The source is a man aged 55 to 70 in good health and CMV-seropositive. Each CDR3 is given with its conserved first and last residue. D genes are given only for firm matches.

j_call: TRBJ2-2; v_call: TRBV2; d_call: TRBD1; cdr3_aa: CASRIQGASGELFF
j_call: TRBJ1-5; v_call: TRBV30; d_call: TRBD1; cdr3_aa: CAWSQKKGGDQPQHF
j_call: TRBJ2-7; v_call: TRBV30; d_call: TRBD1; cdr3_aa: CAWSGGQVGEQYF
j_call: TRBJ2-1; v_call: TRBV18; d_call: TRBD1; cdr3_aa: CASSPGQPYNEQFF
j_call: TRBJ2-7; v_call: TRBV5-4; d_call: TRBD2; cdr3_aa: CASSLGTSANYEQYF
j_call: TRBJ2-5; v_call: TRBV19; d_call: TRBD1; cdr3_aa: CASSSRQGPQETQYF
j_call: TRBJ2-7; v_call: TRBV5-6; d_call: -; cdr3_aa: CASSLFNSYEQYF
j_call: TRBJ1-3; v_call: TRBV19; d_call: -; cdr3_aa: CASSIPGGAGSGNTIYF
j_call: TRBJ2-2; v_call: TRBV21-1; d_call: -; cdr3_aa: CASSKLAGVCTGELFF
j_call: TRBJ1-2; v_call: TRBV7-9; d_call: TRBD1; cdr3_aa: CASSLYEGADGYTF
j_call: TRBJ2-7; v_call: TRBV7-9; d_call: TRBD2; cdr3_aa: CASSFGEAGGSEQYF
j_call: TRBJ1-5; v_call: TRBV28; d_call: -; cdr3_aa: CASSSMRGGDQPQHF
j_call: TRBJ1-5; v_call: TRBV19; d_call: -; cdr3_aa: CASSGPSTRPQHF
j_call: TRBJ2-4; v_call: TRBV7-2; d_call: -; cdr3_aa: CASSPQTGGTQYF
j_call: TRBJ2-7; v_call: TRBV11-2; d_call: -; cdr3_aa: CASSLEQDPYEQYF
j_call: TRBJ2-1; v_call: TRBV4-1; d_call: -; cdr3_aa: CASSQDVSSYNEQFF
j_call: TRBJ1-5; v_call: TRBV6-6; d_call: TRBD1; cdr3_aa: CASQTRDSHNQPQHF
j_call: TRBJ1-1; v_call: TRBV5-4; d_call: -; cdr3_aa: CASEDLSLSEAFF
j_call: TRBJ2-1; v_call: TRBV27; d_call: TRBD2; cdr3_aa: CASSFHGGEINEQFF
j_call: TRBJ2-1; v_call: TRBV29-1; d_call: -; cdr3_aa: CSVYPGPYNEQFF
j_call: TRBJ1-1; v_call: TRBV21-1; d_call: -; cdr3_aa: CASSKPFRQGRMNTEAFF
j_call: TRBJ1-1; v_call: TRBV4-3; d_call: -; cdr3_aa: CASSQGGSGNTEAFF
j_call: TRBJ2-7; v_call: TRBV18; d_call: TRBD1; cdr3_aa: CASRLTGTWEQYF
j_call: TRBJ2-7; v_call: TRBV5-1; d_call: TRBD2; cdr3_aa: CASSLDLGLVPYF
j_call: TRBJ2-1; v_call: TRBV11-3; d_call: -; cdr3_aa: CASSWGGGRLHNEQFF
j_call: TRBJ2-3; v_call: TRBV9; d_call: -; cdr3_aa: CASSVAHQGGDTQYF
j_call: TRBJ1-5; v_call: TRBV4-1; d_call: TRBD1; cdr3_aa: CASSPRQGDNQPQHF
j_call: TRBJ1-1; v_call: TRBV15; d_call: -; cdr3_aa: CATSRADRWNTEAFF
j_call: TRBJ2-1; v_call: TRBV11-3; d_call: -; cdr3_aa: CASSSQGNEQFF
j_call: TRBJ2-5; v_call: TRBV4-3; d_call: TRBD1; cdr3_aa: CASSQDSDRGRTQYF
j_call: TRBJ1-4; v_call: TRBV10-3; d_call: TRBD1; cdr3_aa: CAISQRQGPNEKLFF
j_call: TRBJ2-7; v_call: TRBV13; d_call: TRBD2; cdr3_aa: CASSFRTSGGDEQYF
j_call: TRBJ2-7; v_call: TRBV6-6; d_call: TRBD2; cdr3_aa: CASLGHLAGVYEQYF
j_call: TRBJ1-4; v_call: TRBV6-5; d_call: -; cdr3_aa: CASSYALGHGNEKLFF
j_call: TRBJ2-7; v_call: TRBV5-1; d_call: -; cdr3_aa: CAPFVETDLGEQYF
j_call: TRBJ1-5; v_call: TRBV6-1; d_call: -; cdr3_aa: CASGDRDQPQHF
j_call: TRBJ1-1; v_call: TRBV25-1; d_call: -; cdr3_aa: CASSGVRFPNTEAFF
j_call: TRBJ1-3; v_call: TRBV28; d_call: TRBD1; cdr3_aa: CAVDRASGNTIYF
j_call: TRBJ2-1; v_call: TRBV7-3; d_call: -; cdr3_aa: CASTPHLGPVGANEQFF
j_call: TRBJ2-2; v_call: TRBV5-4; d_call: TRBD1; cdr3_aa: CASSLTGYTGELFF
j_call: TRBJ2-7; v_call: TRBV6-1; d_call: TRBD1; cdr3_aa: CASSELPGTGGHEQYF
j_call: TRBJ2-1; v_call: TRBV4-1; d_call: TRBD2; cdr3_aa: CASSQVSGGGSYNEQFF
j_call: TRBJ1-1; v_call: TRBV5-4; d_call: TRBD1; cdr3_aa: CASSLIPGQGTEAFF
j_call: TRBJ2-7; v_call: TRBV6-6; d_call: -; cdr3_aa: CASTLLYEQYF
j_call: TRBJ2-1; v_call: TRBV19; d_call: TRBD2; cdr3_aa: CASSPSSRPSGNYNEQFF
j_call: TRBJ1-1; v_call: TRBV4-3; d_call: TRBD1; cdr3_aa: CASSPDRGQTEAFF
j_call: TRBJ2-2; v_call: TRBV21-1; d_call: -; cdr3_aa: CASSKASGQGFTGELFF
j_call: TRBJ1-4; v_call: TRBV7-2; d_call: -; cdr3_aa: CASSLSRGANEKLFF
j_call: TRBJ1-2; v_call: TRBV4-1; d_call: TRBD1; cdr3_aa: CASSPGPGQVDYGYTF
j_call: TRBJ2-4; v_call: TRBV5-6; d_call: -; cdr3_aa: CASSLKSSAGYKNIQYF
j_call: TRBJ1-5; v_call: TRBV7-5; d_call: -; cdr3_aa: CVRSLPPQHF
j_call: TRBJ2-1; v_call: TRBV29-1; d_call: TRBD1; cdr3_aa: CSVVDGTGNYNEQFF
j_call: TRBJ2-3; v_call: TRBV7-3; d_call: TRBD2; cdr3_aa: CASSLGTRDTQYF
j_call: TRBJ2-1; v_call: TRBV11-2; d_call: TRBD2; cdr3_aa: CASSLRSGLVLNEQFF
j_call: TRBJ2-7; v_call: TRBV11-1; d_call: TRBD2; cdr3_aa: CASSRGRASVEQYF
j_call: TRBJ2-1; v_call: TRBV23-1; d_call: TRBD2; cdr3_aa: CASRSGRSYNEQFF
j_call: TRBJ2-5; v_call: TRBV7-6; d_call: TRBD2; cdr3_aa: CASSPQLAGLETQYF
j_call: TRBJ1-5; v_call: TRBV4-1; d_call: -; cdr3_aa: CASSQRVRTQPQHF